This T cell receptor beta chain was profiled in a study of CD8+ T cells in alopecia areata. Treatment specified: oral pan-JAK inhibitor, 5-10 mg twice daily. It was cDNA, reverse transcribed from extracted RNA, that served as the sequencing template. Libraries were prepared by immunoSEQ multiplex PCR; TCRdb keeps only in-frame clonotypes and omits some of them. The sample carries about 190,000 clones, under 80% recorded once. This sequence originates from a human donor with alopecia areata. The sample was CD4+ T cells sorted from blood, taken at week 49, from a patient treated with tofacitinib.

CDR3 loop: CSVQQHNEQFF. The CDR3 DNA is TGCAGCGTCCAACAACACAATGAGCAGTTCTTC. The rearrangement links TRBV29-1 to TRBJ2-1; D not certain. Trimming pared 6 bases from V and 5 bases from J, leaving 8 bases between. The CDR3 totals 11 residues. Germline values: CDR1 SQVTM, CDR2 ANQGSEA.